The clone carrying this TCR beta chain appeared a few times. As yet, its antigen is unknown. This sample was taken from a study of neurological immune-mediated disorders. Germline V gene data show CDR1 as WSHSY and CDR2 as SAAADI. Trimming pared 6 bases from V and 3 bases from J, leaving 12 bases between. The length of the CDR3 is 14 residues. Synthesis of cDNA used 5'RACE (with 10-nucleotide random UMIs). One entry per CDR3 protein results from TCRdb running MiXCR on the 5' RACE reads. The table records about 48,000 distinct CDR3 sequences, under 2% of them present only once. Findings and caveats of the study: According to phylogenetic grouping, one related-CDR3 cluster, a possible signature, contained the repertoires of 18 of 34 multiple sclerosis patients.

This rearrangement joins TRBV10-2 to TRBJ1-5, with D possibly TRBD1 on 5 matching bases. The sequencing sample was made of PBMCs. This TCR was recovered from a woman aged 40 to 55 with multiple sclerosis. DNA of the CDR3: TGCGCCAGCAGCTTACAGGAGACCAATCAGCCCCAGCATTTT. It yields the protein CASSLQETNQPQHF.